This T cell receptor (beta chain) was captured by sequencing in a study of somatic mutations in cytotoxic T cells in rheumatoid arthritis. Data came from immunoSEQ multiplex PCR; TCRdb stores just in-frame clones and leaves some out. This table holds about 16,000 clones, 78% found once. CDR3 size: 14 residues. Germline lookup yields CDR1 MNHNY and CDR2 SVGAGI (reference sequence). V gave up 6 bases and J gave up 4 bases, with 15 bases separating them. This clonotype was obtained from an adult with rheumatoid arthritis. V gene TRBV6-6 combines with J gene TRBJ2-5; possible D gene TRBD1, 6 bases. What was sequenced was CD8+ T cells sorted from blood. CDR3 DNA sequence: TGTGCCAGCAGAACGACAGGTGGAAGAGAGACCCAGTACTTC. Translating gives CASRTTGGRETQYF.